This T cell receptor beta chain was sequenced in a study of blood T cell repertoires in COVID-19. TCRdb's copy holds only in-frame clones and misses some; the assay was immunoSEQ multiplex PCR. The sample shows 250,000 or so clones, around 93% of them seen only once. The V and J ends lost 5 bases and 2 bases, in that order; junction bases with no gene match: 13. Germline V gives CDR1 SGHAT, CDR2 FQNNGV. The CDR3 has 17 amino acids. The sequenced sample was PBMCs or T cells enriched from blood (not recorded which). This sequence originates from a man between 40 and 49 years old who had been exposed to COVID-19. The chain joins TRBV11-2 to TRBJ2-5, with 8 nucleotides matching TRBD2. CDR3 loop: CASSPLGGLGGQETQYF. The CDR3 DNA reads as TGTGCCAGCAGCCCTCTCGGGGGACTAGGGGGACAAGAGACCCAGTACTTC. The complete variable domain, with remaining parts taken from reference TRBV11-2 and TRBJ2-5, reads EAGVAQSPRYKIIEKRQSVAFWCNPISGHATLYWYQQILGQGPKLLIQFQNNGVVDDSQLPKDRFSAERLKGVDSTLKIQPAKLEDSAVYLCASSPLGGLGGQETQYFGPGTRLLVL.